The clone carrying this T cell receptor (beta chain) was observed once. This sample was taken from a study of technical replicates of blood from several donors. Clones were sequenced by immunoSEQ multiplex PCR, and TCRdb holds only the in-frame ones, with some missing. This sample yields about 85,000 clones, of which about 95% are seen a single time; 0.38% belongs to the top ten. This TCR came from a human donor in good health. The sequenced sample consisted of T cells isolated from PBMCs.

This CDR3 reads CASSLLGASNQPQHF. The CDR3 DNA reads as TGTGCCAGCAGTCTCTTAGGAGCCAGCAATCAGCCCCAGCATTTT. This chain joins TRBV2 and TRBJ1-5, with D uncertain. V lost 5 bases and J 1 base, leaving 12 bases between the germline ends. This CDR3 has 15 amino acids. In germline, CDR1 is SNHLY, CDR2 FYNNEI.